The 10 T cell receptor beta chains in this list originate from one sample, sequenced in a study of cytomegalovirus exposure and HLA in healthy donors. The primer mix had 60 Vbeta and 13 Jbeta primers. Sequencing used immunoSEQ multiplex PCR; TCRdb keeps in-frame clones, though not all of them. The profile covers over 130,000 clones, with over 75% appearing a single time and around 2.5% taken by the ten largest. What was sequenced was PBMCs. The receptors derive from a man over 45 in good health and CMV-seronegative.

The CDR3 is CSVEDRGTYGYTF. The CDR3 coding sequence is TGCAGCGTTGAAGACCGGGGGACTTATGGCTACACCTTC. This chain links TRBV29-1 with TRBJ1-2; the D gene is possibly TRBD1 (5 bases). This CDR3 has 13 residues. Looked up from germline, CDR1 is SQVTM and CDR2 is ANQGSEA. V was trimmed by 0 bases and J by 5 bases, leaving 10 bases between them.

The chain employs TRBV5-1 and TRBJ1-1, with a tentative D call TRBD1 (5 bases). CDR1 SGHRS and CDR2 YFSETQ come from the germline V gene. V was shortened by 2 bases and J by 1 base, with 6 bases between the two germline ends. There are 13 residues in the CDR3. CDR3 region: CASSLTGNTEAFF. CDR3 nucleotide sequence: TGCGCCAGCAGCTTAACAGGGAACACTGAAGCTTTCTTT.

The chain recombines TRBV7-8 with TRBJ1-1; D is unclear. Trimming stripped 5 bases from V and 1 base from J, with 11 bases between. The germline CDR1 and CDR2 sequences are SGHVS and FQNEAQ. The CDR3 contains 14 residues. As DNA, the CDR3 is TGTGCCAGCAGCCCGCAGGTGCGGAACACTGAAGCTTTCTTT. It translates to CASSPQVRNTEAFF.

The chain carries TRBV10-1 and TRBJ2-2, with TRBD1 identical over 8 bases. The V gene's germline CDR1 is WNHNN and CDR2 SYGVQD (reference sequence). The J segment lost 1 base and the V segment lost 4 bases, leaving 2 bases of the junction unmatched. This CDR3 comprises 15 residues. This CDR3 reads CASSADRVNTGELFF. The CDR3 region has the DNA TGCGCCAGCAGTGCGGACAGGGTGAACACCGGGGAGCTGTTTTTT.

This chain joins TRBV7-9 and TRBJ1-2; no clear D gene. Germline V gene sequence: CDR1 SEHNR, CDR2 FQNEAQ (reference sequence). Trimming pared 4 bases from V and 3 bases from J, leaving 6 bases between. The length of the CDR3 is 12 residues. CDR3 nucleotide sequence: TGTGCCAGCAGCTCCTCGGACTATGGCTACACCTTC. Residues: CASSSSDYGYTF.

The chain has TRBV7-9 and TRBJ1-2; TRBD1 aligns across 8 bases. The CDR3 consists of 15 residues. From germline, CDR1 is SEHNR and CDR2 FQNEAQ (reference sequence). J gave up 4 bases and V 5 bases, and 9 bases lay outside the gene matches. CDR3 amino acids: CASSPGQGTIYGYTF. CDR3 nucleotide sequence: TGTGCCAGCAGCCCCGGACAGGGAACCATCTATGGCTACACCTTC.

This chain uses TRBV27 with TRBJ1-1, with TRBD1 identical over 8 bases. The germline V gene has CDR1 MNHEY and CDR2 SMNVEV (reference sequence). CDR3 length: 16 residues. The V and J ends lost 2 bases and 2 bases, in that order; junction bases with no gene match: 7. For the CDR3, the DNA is TGTGCCAGCAGTTTAAAGGGGACAGGCTTAAACACTGAAGCTTTCTTT. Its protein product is CASSLKGTGLNTEAFF.

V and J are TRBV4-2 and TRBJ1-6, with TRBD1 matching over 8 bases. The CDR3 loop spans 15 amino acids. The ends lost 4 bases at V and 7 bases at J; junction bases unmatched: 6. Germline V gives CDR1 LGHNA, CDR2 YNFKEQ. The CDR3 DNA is TGTGCCAGCAGCCCGACAGGGGACAAGAATTCACCCCTCCACTTT. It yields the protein CASSPTGDKNSPLHF.

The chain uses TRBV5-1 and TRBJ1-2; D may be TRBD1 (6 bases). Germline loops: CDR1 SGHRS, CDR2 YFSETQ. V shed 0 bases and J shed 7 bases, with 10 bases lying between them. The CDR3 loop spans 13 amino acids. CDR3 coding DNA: TGCGCCAGCAGCTTGGCAGGGGTCGGTGGCTACACCTTC. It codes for CASSLAGVGGYTF.

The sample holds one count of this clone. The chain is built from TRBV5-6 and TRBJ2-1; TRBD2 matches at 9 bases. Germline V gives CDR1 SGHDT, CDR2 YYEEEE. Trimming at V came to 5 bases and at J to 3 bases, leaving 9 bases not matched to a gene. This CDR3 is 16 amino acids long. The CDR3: CASSRNGLAFYNEQFF. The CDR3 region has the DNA TGTGCCAGCAGTCGTAACGGACTAGCGTTCTACAATGAGCAGTTCTTC.